Following are 27 T cell receptor beta chains from one sample sequenced in a study of brain metastases from non-small cell lung cancer. Measured with immunoSEQ multiplex PCR; TCRdb has only the in-frame clones, and not every one. The repertoire holds about 2,500 clones, 84% seen once, with roughly 36% in the top ten. The sequenced sample was tissue from a brain metastasis. Receptors originate from a donor aged 40 or older with non-small cell lung cancer.

Only a few counts were recorded for this clone. The CDR3 DNA reads TGTGCCAGCAGTTCTTACAGGGCGGACCTGAACACTGAAGCTTTCTTT. It is translated as CASSSYRADLNTEAFF. This sequence joins TRBV27 and TRBJ1-1; maybe TRBD1 (6 bases). CDR1 is MNHEY, CDR2 SMNVEV, per germline (reference sequence). With 4 bases removed from V and 0 bases from J, the gap between germline ends came to 15 bases. The CDR3 runs 16 residues.

This clone was recorded once. This chain connects TRBV7-2 to TRBJ1-4; D perhaps matches TRBD1 (5 bases). Germline V gene lookup returns CDR1 SGHTA and CDR2 FQGNSA. The CDR3 spans 14 residues. V shed 5 bases and J shed 7 bases, with 14 bases lying between them. CDR3 residues: CASSPRDDGEKLFF. DNA of the CDR3: TGTGCCAGCAGCCCGCGGGACGATGGTGAAAAACTGTTTTTT.

The chain joins TRBV7-8 to TRBJ2-4; possible D gene TRBD1, 6 bases. Per germline, CDR1 SGHVS and CDR2 FQNEAQ. The length of the CDR3 is 17 residues. The germline V and J ends were trimmed by 5 bases and 0 bases, with 17 bases remaining between them. CDR3 coding DNA: TGTGCCAGCAGCCCCTACAGGACAGACTTAGCCAAAAACATTCAGTACTTC. It specifies CASSPYRTDLAKNIQYF.

The V call is TRBV9, the J call TRBJ2-3; D remains unclear. Germline CDR1 is SGDLS and CDR2 is YYNGEE. V was cut by 0 bases and J by 6 bases, with 5 bases left in between. The CDR3 runs to 12 residues. CDR3 in DNA: TGTGCCAGCAGCGTAGTCGCGGATACGCAGTATTTT. Its translation: CASSVVADTQYF.

The chain is built from TRBV27 and TRBJ1-2, with D hard to call. The CDR3 has 13 residues. The ends were cut back, 10 bases at V and 7 bases at J, with 19 bases in the middle. The germline V gene has CDR1 MNHEY and CDR2 SMNVEV (reference sequence). The CDR3 bases are TGTGCCAACACGGGCTCTTTTCTTACTGGCTACACCTTC. The encoded protein is CANTGSFLTGYTF.

CDR3 loop: CASSPGGDRPNQPQHF. The CDR3, as DNA: TGTGCCAGCAGCCCCGGCGGGGACAGGCCGAATCAGCCCCAGCATTTT. The rearrangement links TRBV7-9 to TRBJ1-5; TRBD1 aligns across 8 bases. The CDR3 totals 16 residues. Trimming took 5 bases from V and 4 from J; bases not matched to a gene: 10. Per the germline V gene, CDR1 is SEHNR and CDR2 is FQNEAQ (reference sequence).

V usage is TRBV24-1 and J usage is TRBJ2-1; D is unresolved. The length of the CDR3 is 11 residues. V lost 6 bases, J lost 8 bases, and 7 bases lay in between. Germline lookup yields CDR1 KGHDR and CDR2 SFDVKD. In DNA, the CDR3 is TGTGCCACCAGTTACCTGGATGAGCAGTTCTTC. This translates into CATSYLDEQFF.

V usage is TRBV11-1 and J usage is TRBJ2-7, with 8 bases aligning to TRBD1. Germline V CDR1 and CDR2: SGHAT, FQDESV (reference sequence). The CDR3 length is 15 residues. Unmatched junction bases numbered 5, after V lost 2 bases and J lost 2 bases. CDR3: CASSLYGQGTYEQYF. The CDR3 DNA reads TGTGCCAGCAGCTTATACGGACAGGGCACCTACGAGCAGTACTTC.

The V call is TRBV2, the J call TRBJ2-1; D ambiguous. This CDR3 is 11 amino acids long. Per the germline V gene, CDR1 is SNHLY and CDR2 is FYNNEI. The V and J ends lost 2 bases and 12 bases respectively, with 8 bases between them. The CDR3 is CASSETLGQFF. In nucleotides, the CDR3 is TGTGCCAGCAGTGAAACGCTGGGGCAGTTCTTC.

The V call is TRBV4-3, the J call TRBJ2-1; 11 nucleotides match TRBD2. The CDR3 has 15 residues. Per germline, CDR1 LGHNA and CDR2 YSLEER. The ends lost 0 bases at V and 8 bases at J; junction bases unmatched: 3. CDR3 region: CASSQEGLAADEQFF. The CDR3 DNA sequence: TGCGCCAGCAGCCAAGAGGGACTAGCGGCAGATGAGCAGTTCTTC.

V gene TRBV7-6 combines with J gene TRBJ2-1; TRBD2 aligns across 7 bases. The trim removed 1 base at V and 2 bases at J, leaving 5 bases unmatched. The CDR3 runs 16 residues. CDR1 is SGHVS and CDR2 is FNYEAQ in the germline V gene. CDR3 sequence reads: CASSLDFGGAYNEQFF. As DNA, the CDR3 is TGTGCCAGCAGCTTAGATTTTGGGGGGGCCTACAATGAGCAGTTCTTC.

The V and J genes are TRBV5-4 and TRBJ2-5; TRBD2 matches 10 bases. V dropped 4 bases and J dropped 2; count of bases not matched to a gene: 5. The CDR3 totals 15 residues. CDR1 and CDR2 (germline): SGHNT, YYREEE (reference sequence). The CDR3 spells CASSLILAGQETQYF. Written as DNA, the CDR3 is TGTGCCAGCAGCCTCATACTAGCGGGGCAAGAGACCCAGTACTTC.

The chain combines TRBV24-1 with TRBJ2-5; tentatively, D is TRBD1 (5 bases). Trimming cost V 0 bases and J 4 bases, with 14 bases left between them. The CDR3 contains 16 residues. CDR1 is KGHDR and CDR2 is SFDVKD in the germline V gene. The CDR3 DNA reads as TGTGCCACCAGTGATTTGCAGGGAAGGTTGGGAGAGACCCAGTACTTC. Encoded protein: CATSDLQGRLGETQYF.

The CDR3 loop is CSVVRMNTEAFF. The CDR3 DNA sequence: TGCAGCGTTGTGCGGATGAACACTGAAGCTTTCTTT. The V gene is TRBV29-1, the J gene TRBJ1-1; D not resolved. Trimming removed 4 bases from V and 0 bases from J, with 6 bases in between. The CDR3 extends over 12 amino acids. CDR1 is SQVTM, CDR2 ANQGSEA, per germline.

The V call is TRBV10-3, the J call TRBJ2-5; D tentatively fits TRBD1 or TRBD2 (5 bases each). The CDR3 sequence is 10 residues long. From germline, CDR1 is ENHRY and CDR2 SYGVKD. V was trimmed by 8 bases and J by 4 bases, leaving 5 bases between them. The CDR3 loop is CAIGGETQYF. The CDR3 nucleotides are TGTGCCATCGGGGGAGAGACCCAGTACTTC.

The CDR3 DNA is TGTGCCAGCAGCAAACGTAGACTAGCGGCGCCACAAGAGACCCAGTACTTC. It yields the protein CASSKRRLAAPQETQYF. The genes are TRBV2 and TRBJ2-5; TRBD2 matches 9 bases. V shed 6 bases, J shed 2 bases, and the junction held 13 bases outside the gene matches. The CDR3 totals 17 residues. The germline gives CDR1 SNHLY, CDR2 FYNNEI.

This clone was recorded only once. The chain couples TRBV4-3 to TRBJ2-2; D uncertain. CDR1 and CDR2 from the germline V gene are LGHNA and YSLEER. The CDR3 is 19 amino acids. The V and J ends lost 0 bases and 7 bases respectively, with 24 bases between them. CDR3 DNA: TGCGCCAGCAGCCAAGACCCCCCTGGGCTAGGGCCTTGGATCGGGGAGCTGTTTTTT. This encodes CASSQDPPGLGPWIGELFF.

Comment on this clone: Germline and junction disagree at one end, which may indicate a read error. The chain carries TRBV28 and TRBJ1-1, with no clear D. Germline lookup yields CDR1 MDHEN and CDR2 SYDVKM. The CDR3 loop spans 14 amino acids. Here the CDR3 reads CASRLLVGNTEAFF. The CDR3 DNA sequence: TGTGCCAGCAGGTTATTGGTGGGGAACACTGAAGCTTTCTTT.

The chain recombines TRBV10-2 with TRBJ1-2, with D hard to call. V gave up 0 bases and J gave up 3 bases, with 8 bases separating them. The CDR3 is 14 amino acids. CDR1 and CDR2 (germline): WSHSY, SAAADI. CDR3 bases: TGCGCCAGCAGTGAGTCTACAGCCTACTATGGCTACACCTTC. Translation gives CASSESTAYYGYTF.

As DNA, the CDR3 is TGCGCCAGCAGCTTTCTACCCACTCTTCTTGGGGGTGAGCAGTTCTTC. Translation gives CASSFLPTLLGGEQFF. The chain recombines TRBV5-1 with TRBJ2-1, with D perhaps assigned TRBD1 or TRBD2 (5 bases each). Between the trimmed V and J ends, which lost 2 bases and 9 bases, there was a span of 21 bases. The CDR3 totals 16 residues. Germline V CDR1 and CDR2: SGHRS, YFSETQ. Looking up the rest from reference TRBV5-1 and TRBJ2-1 gives the full variable domain: KAGVTQTPRYLIKTRGQQVTLSCSPISGHRSVSWYQQTPGQGLQFLFEYFSETQRNKGNFPGRFSGRQFSNSRSEMNVSTLELGDSALYLCASSFLPTLLGGEQFFGPGTRLTVL.

V and J are TRBV27 and TRBJ2-7; the D gene could be TRBD1 or TRBD2 (6 bases each). From germline, CDR1 is MNHEY and CDR2 SMNVEV (reference sequence). The CDR3 extends over 14 amino acids. The germline V and J ends were trimmed by 4 bases and 3 bases, with 13 bases remaining between them. The CDR3 region is CASSYGGRYYEQYF. CDR3 nucleotides: TGTGCCAGCAGTTATGGGGGGCGTTACTACGAGCAGTACTTC.

The CDR3 DNA reads as TGCGCCAGCTCCCCGGGACAGCACTACGAGCAGTACTTC. Protein: CASSPGQHYEQYF. V usage is TRBV5-1 and J usage is TRBJ2-7, with 7 bases that match TRBD1. This CDR3 is 13 amino acids long. Germline values: CDR1 SGHRS, CDR2 YFSETQ. V was pared by 7 bases and J by 3 bases, with 7 bases of the junction left unmatched.

V usage is TRBV23-1 and J usage is TRBJ2-7; D not certain. TRBV23-1 is an ORF, and what it does is uncertain. CDR3 size: 17 residues. The germline V and J ends were trimmed by 0 bases and 0 bases, with 15 bases remaining between them. The DNA for the CDR3 is TGCGCCAGCAGTCAATCGGTGGTCCTGCGGAACTCCTACGAGCAGTACTTC. It specifies CASSQSVVLRNSYEQYF.

This chain joins TRBV20-1 and TRBJ2-4, with D hard to call. This CDR3 spans 13 amino acids. Germline-derived CDR1 and CDR2 are DFQATT and SNEGSKA (reference sequence). Trimming cost V 3 bases and J 3 bases, with 9 bases left between them. CDR3 sequence reads: CSASFSIKNIQYF. DNA of the CDR3: TGCAGTGCTAGTTTCTCAATCAAAAACATTCAGTACTTC.

This rearrangement joins TRBV6-5 to TRBJ2-5, with 9 positions matching TRBD1. The V gene's germline CDR1 is MNHEY and CDR2 SVGAGI. The ends lost 6 bases at V and 5 bases at J; junction bases unmatched: 7. The CDR3 is 14 residues long. The DNA for the CDR3 is TGTGCCAGCAGCCGGACAGGGGTCTTGGAGACCCAGTACTTC. The encoded protein is CASSRTGVLETQYF.

The chain couples TRBV19 to TRBJ2-7, with D perhaps TRBD1 (5 bases). This CDR3 spans 15 amino acids. Trimming took off 3 bases at V and 3 bases at J, with 15 bases between the two ends. Looked up from germline, CDR1 is LNHDA and CDR2 is SQIVND (reference sequence). The CDR3 DNA sequence: TGTGCCAGTAGTATCGAAACCCAGGGCCTCTACGAGCAGTACTTC. Its translation is CASSIETQGLYEQYF.

DNA of the CDR3: TGTGCCAGCAGTACCGAGGACGGAGCTAATGAAAAACTGTTTTTT. As protein: CASSTEDGANEKLFF. This chain links TRBV2 with TRBJ1-4; no reliable D call. Germline CDR1 and CDR2: SNHLY and FYNNEI. V was trimmed by 5 bases and J by 3 bases, leaving 13 bases between them. This CDR3 region has 15 residues. Drawing the rest from reference TRBV2 and TRBJ1-4, the complete variable domain is EPEVTQTPSHQVTQMGQEVILRCVPISNHLYFYWYRQILGQKVEFLVSFYNNEISEKSEIFDDQFSVERPDGSNFTLKIRSTKLEDSAMYFCASSTEDGANEKLFFGSGTQLSVL.